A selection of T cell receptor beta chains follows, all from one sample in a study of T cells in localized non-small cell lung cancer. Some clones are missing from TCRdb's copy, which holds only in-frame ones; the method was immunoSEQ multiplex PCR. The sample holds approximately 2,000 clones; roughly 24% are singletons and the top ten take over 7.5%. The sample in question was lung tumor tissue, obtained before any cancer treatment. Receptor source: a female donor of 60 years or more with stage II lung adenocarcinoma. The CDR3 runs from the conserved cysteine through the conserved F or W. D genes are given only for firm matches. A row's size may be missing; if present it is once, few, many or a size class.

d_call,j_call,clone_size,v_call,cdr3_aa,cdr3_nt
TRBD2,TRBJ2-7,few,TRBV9,CASSLAGGSYEQYF,TGTGCCAGCAGCTTAGCGGGGGGATCCTACGAGCAGTACTTC
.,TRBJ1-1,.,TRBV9,CASSTFPSPNTEAFF,TGTGCCAGCAGCACATTTCCGTCTCCGAACACTGAAGCTTTCTTT
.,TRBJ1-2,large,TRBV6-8,CASRGGLSKGYGYTF,TGTGCCAGCAGGGGGGGACTGTCAAAGGGCTATGGCTACACCTTC
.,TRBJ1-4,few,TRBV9,CASSDQGPTNEKLFF,TGTGCCAGCAGTGACCAGGGACCAACTAATGAAAAACTGTTTTTT
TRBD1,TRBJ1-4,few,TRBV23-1,CASRKTGTGNEKLFF,TGCGCCAGCAGGAAAACCGGGACAGGGAATGAAAAACTGTTTTTT
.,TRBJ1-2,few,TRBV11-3,CASSLGDGVYGYTF,TGTGCCAGCAGCTTGGGGGACGGAGTCTATGGCTACACCTTC
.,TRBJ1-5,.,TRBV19,CASSNQGSSQPQHF,TGTGCCAGTAGCAATCAGGGAAGCAGTCAGCCCCAGCATTTT
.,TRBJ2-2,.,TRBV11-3,CASSFWQGTGELFF,TGTGCCAGCAGCTTTTGGCAGGGAACCGGGGAGCTGTTTTTT
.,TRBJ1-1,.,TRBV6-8,CASSFVGTEAFF,TGTGCCAGCAGTTTCGTGGGAACTGAAGCTTTCTTT
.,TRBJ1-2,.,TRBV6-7,CASSDAGTGGYTF,TGTGCCAGCAGTGACGCCGGGACTGGTGGCTACACCTTC
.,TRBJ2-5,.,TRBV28,CASRDGLRETQYF,TGTGCCAGCAGGGACGGACTAAGAGAGACCCAGTACTTC
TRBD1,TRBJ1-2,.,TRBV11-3,CASSPLGFWDRAANYGYTF,TGTGCCAGCAGCCCCCTGGGGTTCTGGGACAGGGCGGCTAACTATGGCTACACCTTC
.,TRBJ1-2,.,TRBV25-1,CASMDSFNYGYTF,TGTGCCAGCATGGACAGCTTCAATTATGGCTACACCTTC
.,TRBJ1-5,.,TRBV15,CATSRVEGAFNQPQHF,TGTGCCACCAGCAGAGTAGAGGGAGCTTTCAATCAGCCCCAGCATTTT
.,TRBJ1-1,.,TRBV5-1,CASSDRDNGVLGAFF,TGCGCCAGCAGCGACCGGGACAATGGCGTGTTAGGAGCTTTCTTT
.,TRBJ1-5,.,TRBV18,CASSPRRGLRGQPQHF,TGTGCCAGCTCACCGAGGCGGGGGCTTAGGGGTCAGCCCCAGCATTTT
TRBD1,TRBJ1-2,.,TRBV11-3,CASSLSGTGGGYTF,TGTGCCAGCAGCTTATCTGGGACAGGGGGTGGCTACACCTTC
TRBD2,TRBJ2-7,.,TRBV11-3,CASSLGLAGRPSYEQYF,TGTGCCAGCAGCTTAGGTCTAGCGGGGCGACCCTCCTACGAGCAGTACTTC
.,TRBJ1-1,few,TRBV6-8,CASSAGTLNTEAFF,TGTGCCAGCAGTGCTGGAACATTGAACACTGAAGCTTTCTTT
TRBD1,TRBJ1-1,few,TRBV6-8,CASRATTPGQATGTEAFF,TGTGCCAGCAGGGCAACTACACCGGGACAGGCGACGGGCACTGAAGCTTTCTTT
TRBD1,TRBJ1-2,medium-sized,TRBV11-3,CASRSDRAIYGYTF,TGTGCCAGCAGATCAGACAGGGCCATCTATGGCTACACCTTC
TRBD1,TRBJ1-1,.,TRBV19,CASRSQGGTEAFF,TGTGCCAGTAGGTCCCAGGGGGGCACTGAAGCTTTCTTT
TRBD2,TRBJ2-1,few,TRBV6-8,CASSVREGRDEQFF,TGTGCCAGCAGCGTTCGGGAGGGCCGCGATGAGCAGTTCTTC
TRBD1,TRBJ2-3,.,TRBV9,CASSWTGTGTDTQYF,TGTGCCAGCAGCTGGACAGGGACGGGCACAGATACGCAGTATTTT
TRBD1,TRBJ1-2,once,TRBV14,CASSQDQGAWYGYTF,TGTGCCAGCAGCCAAGATCAGGGGGCATGGTATGGCTACACCTTC
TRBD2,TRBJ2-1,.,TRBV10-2,CASNIGSGLVSYNEQFF,TGCGCCAGCAACATTGGGTCCGGACTAGTATCCTACAATGAGCAGTTCTTC
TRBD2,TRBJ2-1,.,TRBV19,CASSIGTNNEQFF,TGTGCCAGTAGTATTGGGACTAACAATGAGCAGTTCTTC
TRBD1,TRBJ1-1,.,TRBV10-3,CATDIPGGQDISGEAFF,TGTGCCACCGATATACCCGGGGGACAGGACATTTCGGGTGAAGCTTTCTTT
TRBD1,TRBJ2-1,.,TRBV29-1,CSVEDRSGTGAYNEQFF,TGCAGCGTTGAAGATCGATCCGGGACAGGGGCCTACAATGAGCAGTTCTTC
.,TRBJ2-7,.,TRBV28,CASNFMRREQYF,TGTGCCAGCAATTTTATGCGCAGAGAGCAGTACTTC
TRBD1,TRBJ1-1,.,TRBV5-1,CASSLDLTGGITEAFF,TGCGCCAGCAGCTTGGACTTGACAGGGGGCATTACTGAAGCTTTCTTT
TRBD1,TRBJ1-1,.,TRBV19,CASSWQGGEAFF,TGTGCCAGTAGTTGGCAGGGGGGTGAAGCTTTCTTT
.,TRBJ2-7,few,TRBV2,CASSLGKVYEQYF,TGTGCCAGCTCCCTCGGCAAAGTCTACGAGCAGTACTTC
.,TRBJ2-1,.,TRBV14,CASSQELYNEQFF,TGTGCCAGCAGCCAAGAACTTTACAATGAGCAGTTCTTC
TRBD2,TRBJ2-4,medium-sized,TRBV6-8,CASRRRAGEGIQYF,TGTGCCAGCCGTCGACGAGCGGGAGAGGGCATTCAGTACTTC
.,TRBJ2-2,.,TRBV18,CASSPQGTGELFF,TGTGCCAGCTCACCCCAGGGGACCGGGGAGCTGTTTTTT
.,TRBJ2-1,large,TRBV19,CASSIRGGMYNEQFF,TGTGCCAGTAGTATACGAGGCGGGATGTACAATGAGCAGTTCTTC
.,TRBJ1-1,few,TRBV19,CASSIEGHAYSEAFF,TGTGCCAGTAGTATAGAGGGACATGCATACTCTGAAGCTTTCTTT
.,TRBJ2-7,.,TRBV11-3,CASSQSTGIYEQYF,TGTGCCAGCAGCCAATCGACAGGTATCTACGAGCAGTACTTC
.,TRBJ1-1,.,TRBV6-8,CASSYLGGPEAFF,TGTGCCAGCAGTTACTTAGGGGGGCCTGAAGCTTTCTTT